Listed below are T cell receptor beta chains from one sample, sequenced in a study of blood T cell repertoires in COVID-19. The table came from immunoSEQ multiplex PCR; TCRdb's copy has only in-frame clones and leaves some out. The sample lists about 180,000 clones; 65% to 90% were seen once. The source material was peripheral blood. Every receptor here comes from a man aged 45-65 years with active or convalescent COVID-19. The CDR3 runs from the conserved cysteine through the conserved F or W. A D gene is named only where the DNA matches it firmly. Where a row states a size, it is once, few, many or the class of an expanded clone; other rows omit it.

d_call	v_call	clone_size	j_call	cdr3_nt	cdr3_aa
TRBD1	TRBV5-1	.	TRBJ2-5	TGCGCCAGCAGCTTGGTTCCAGGGGGAGAGACCCAGTACTTC	CASSLVPGGETQYF
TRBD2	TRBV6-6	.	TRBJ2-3	TGTGCCAGCAGTCGGGGGACTAGCGGGGGGTTCGGCACAGATACGCAGTATTTT	CASSRGTSGGFGTDTQYF
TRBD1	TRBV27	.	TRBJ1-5	TGTGCCAGCAGTTTATCCGGGGGACAGGGAATCAATCAGCCCCAGCATTTT	CASSLSGGQGINQPQHF
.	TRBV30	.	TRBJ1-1	TGTGCCTGGAGTGGGTCGGGGGAGGTAAAAGCTTTCTTT	CAWSGSGEVKAFF
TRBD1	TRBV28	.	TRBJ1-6	TGTGCCAGCAGCACACACCGGGACAGCTATAATTCACCCCTCCACTTT	CASSTHRDSYNSPLHF
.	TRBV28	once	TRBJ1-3	TGTGCCAGCAGGGTGACAGCTGGAAACACCATATATTTT	CASRVTAGNTIYF
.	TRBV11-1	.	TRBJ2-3	TGTGCCAGCAGGTCACCCGGGACTGGGAGCACAGATACGCAGTATTTT	CASRSPGTGSTDTQYF
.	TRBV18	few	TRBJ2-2	TGTGCCAGCTCACCGGCAAATCGGAACACCGGGGAGCTGTTTTTT	CASSPANRNTGELFF
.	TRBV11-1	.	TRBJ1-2	TGTGCCAGCAGCTTAGGGGACAGCTACACCTTC	CASSLGDSYTF
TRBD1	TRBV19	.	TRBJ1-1	TGTGCCAGTAGTCAGGGGGCTGTTACTGGGTCGTTCTTT	CASSQGAVTGSFF
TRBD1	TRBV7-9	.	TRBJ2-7	TGTGCCAGCAGCTCCCCCCCCCGGGACAGGGGATTGGGCGAGCAGTACTTC	CASSSPPRDRGLGEQYF
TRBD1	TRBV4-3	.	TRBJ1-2	TGCGCCAGCAACCGGGACAGGGGCCATGGCTACACCTTC	CASNRDRGHGYTF
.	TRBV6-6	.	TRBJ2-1	TGTGCCAGCGCCCTAGAGGTATACAATGAGCAGTTCTTC	CASALEVYNEQFF
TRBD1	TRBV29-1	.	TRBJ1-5	TGCAGCGTCGAGGACAGGGAAGGTCAGCCCCAGCATTTT	CSVEDREGQPQHF
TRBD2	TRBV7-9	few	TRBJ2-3	TGTGCCAGCAGCTTAGTTGGTAGCGGGAGCGCCGATACGCAGTATTTT	CASSLVGSGSADTQYF
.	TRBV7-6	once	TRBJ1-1	TGTGCCAGCAGCCTAAATCCAGCGGCCCCGAACACTGAAGCTTTCTTT	CASSLNPAAPNTEAFF